Presented here are 19 T cell receptor beta chains from one specimen sequenced in a study of vaccination and CD4 T cells after COVID-19. Sequencing of DNA taken from cultured CD4+ T cells relied on the Oncomine TCR Beta short-read assay. TCRdb processed the PCR reads anew with MiXCR; each CDR3 protein has one entry. The sample lists fewer than 15,000 distinct CDR3 sequences, roughly 60% seen once, with 15% to 20% in the top ten. Described treatment: roughly ten-day PBMC culture with coronavirus spike peptide pools or control peptides (ViraFEST assay). No antigen is known for these receptors. Sequenced: CD4+ T cells from blood, cultured in vitro. The source of these receptors is a human donor who had recovered from COVID-19.

The chain is built from TRBV6-1 and TRBJ1-3, with D possibly TRBD1 on 6 matching bases. This CDR3 spans 16 amino acids. CDR1 and CDR2 (germline): MNHNS, SASEGT. The V and J ends lost 6 bases and 8 bases respectively, with 23 bases between them. The CDR3 loop reads CASRRGPGGPRDTIYF. The DNA of the CDR3 is TGTGCCAGCAGGCGTGGGCCCGGGGGCCCTAGGGACACCATATATTTT.

The V gene is TRBV20-1, the J gene TRBJ2-7, with D possibly matching TRBD2 (7 bases). CDR3 length equals 13 residues. Deletions cut 5 bases from V and 2 bases from J, with 13 bases between. Germline V CDR1 and CDR2: DFQATT, SNEGSKA (reference sequence). The CDR3 coding sequence is TGCAGTGCTCCGGCGGGGGCTACCTACGAGCAGTACTTC. Protein product: CSAPAGATYEQYF.

This chain connects TRBV6-2 or TRBV6-3 to TRBJ2-4; 9 bases fit TRBD1. Germline CDR1 MNHEY, CDR2 SVGEGT. J was trimmed by 9 bases and V by 4 bases; bases with no gene match: 13. The CDR3 is made up of 16 amino acids. CDR3 residues: CASSSWWTGAVGIQYF. DNA of the CDR3: TGTGCCAGCAGTTCTTGGTGGACAGGGGCAGTTGGCATTCAGTACTTC.

The V and J genes are TRBV5-4 and TRBJ2-6; 8 bases map to TRBD1. This CDR3 is built from 16 residues. CDR1 is SGHNT, CDR2 YYREEE, per germline (reference sequence). J was trimmed by 4 bases and V by 0 bases; bases with no gene match: 3. CDR3 protein: CASSLEGDRGANVLTF. The CDR3 nucleotides read TGTGCCAGCAGCTTGGAGGGGGACAGGGGGGCCAACGTCCTGACTTTC.

Only a few counts were recorded for this clonotype. V is TRBV7-9 and J is TRBJ1-6; unclear D gene. The V and J ends lost 0 bases and 7 bases respectively, with 10 bases between them. The CDR3 is 15 amino acids. The germline CDR1 and CDR2 sequences are SEHNR and FQNEAQ (reference sequence). CDR3 sequence (DNA): TGTGCCAGCAGCTTAGCGCCGGGCCGGAATTCACCCCTCCACTTT. As protein: CASSLAPGRNSPLHF.

V usage is TRBV29-1 and J usage is TRBJ1-2, with 12 bases aligning to TRBD1. V lost 1 base to trimming and J lost 8 bases; unmatched junction nucleotides: 8. Germline loops: CDR1 SQVTM, CDR2 ANQGSEA. The CDR3 consists of 15 residues. The CDR3 region is CSVEVSGTGGEGYTF. For the CDR3, the DNA is TGCAGCGTTGAAGTTTCCGGGACAGGGGGCGAGGGCTACACCTTC. Filled out from reference TRBV29-1 and TRBJ1-2, the complete variable domain reads SAVISQKPSRDICQRGTSLTIQCQVDSQVTMMFWYRQQPGQSLTLIATANQGSEATYESGFVIDKFPISRPNLTFSTLTVSNMSPEDSSIYLCSVEVSGTGGEGYTFGSGTRLTVV.

The chain combines TRBV11-2 with TRBJ1-1; 8 nucleotides agree with TRBD1. This CDR3 has 14 amino acids. V was clipped by 0 bases and J by 6 bases; unmatched bases: 3. CDR1 is SGHAT, CDR2 FQNNGV, per germline. CDR3: CASSLDLQGAEAFF. The CDR3 DNA follows: TGTGCCAGCAGCTTAGATCTACAGGGGGCTGAAGCTTTCTTT.

This clonotype has more than one count but fewer than ten. The chain uses TRBV4-2 and TRBJ1-5; 7 bases align to TRBD1. The germline V gene encodes CDR1 LGHNA and CDR2 YNFKEQ. The CDR3 length is 14 residues. The junction had 9 bases not matched to a gene; V was cut back by 6 bases and J by 7 bases. In DNA form, the CDR3 reads TGTGCCAGCAGTCGGACAGGACGCCGGCAGCCCCAGCATTTT. It encodes CASSRTGRRQPQHF.

The rearrangement joins TRBV12-5 to TRBJ2-3, with D uncertain. This CDR3 is built from 13 residues. Trimming shortened V by 2 bases and J by 5 bases, and 8 bases separated the two germline ends. The germline CDR1 and CDR2 sequences are LGHNT and FRNRAP. CDR3 amino acids: CASGLPPLDTQYF. CDR3 nucleotide sequence: TGTGCTAGTGGTTTGCCCCCTCTAGATACGCAGTATTTT.

This clonotype was seen a handful of times. The chain recombines TRBV11-2 with TRBJ1-1; maybe TRBD1 (5 bases). This CDR3 region has 16 residues. Trimming cost V 3 bases and J 6 bases, with 20 bases left between them. Germline-derived CDR1 and CDR2 are SGHAT and FQNNGV. The CDR3 loop is CASSFVRGHPQAEAFF. In DNA form, the CDR3 reads TGTGCCAGCAGCTTTGTTCGTGGACACCCACAGGCTGAAGCTTTCTTT. Filled out from reference TRBV11-2 and TRBJ1-1, the complete variable domain reads EAGVAQSPRYKIIEKRQSVAFWCNPISGHATLYWYQQILGQGPKLLIQFQNNGVVDDSQLPKDRFSAERLKGVDSTLKIQPAKLEDSAVYLCASSFVRGHPQAEAFFGQGTRLTVV.

The chain links TRBV6-5 to TRBJ1-1, with D perhaps matching TRBD1 (5 bases). Trimming removed 0 bases from V and 4 bases from J, with 12 bases in between. This CDR3 has 15 amino acids. Germline CDR1 MNHEY, CDR2 SVGAGI. CDR3 region: CASSYSVGTGTEAFF. For the CDR3, the DNA is TGTGCCAGCAGTTACTCTGTGGGGACGGGCACTGAAGCTTTCTTT.

V gene TRBV4-2 combines with J gene TRBJ1-5, with no clear D. With 0 bases removed from V and 1 base from J, the gap between germline ends came to 4 bases. The CDR3 is 14 amino acids. Per the germline V gene, CDR1 is LGHNA and CDR2 is YNFKEQ. The CDR3 loop reads CASSQDGSNQPQHF. The CDR3 DNA sequence: TGTGCCAGCAGCCAAGATGGAAGCAATCAGCCCCAGCATTTT.

The sample holds one count of this clonotype. CDR3 sequence reads: CASSDPGQGYEAFF. CDR3 coding DNA: TGTGCCAGTAGTGATCCGGGACAGGGGTATGAAGCTTTCTTT. The chain recombines TRBV19 with TRBJ1-1, with 10 bases matching TRBD1. Germline CDR1 reads LNHDA; CDR2 reads SQIVND (reference sequence). Germline trimming cut 5 bases from V and 7 bases from J; bases unmatched to any gene: 7. The CDR3 covers 14 residues.

This clonotype was counted a few times. The rearrangement links TRBV15 to TRBJ1-6, with no clear D. Germline V gene lookup returns CDR1 LNHNV and CDR2 YYDKDF (reference sequence). The CDR3 extends over 12 amino acids. V dropped 3 bases and J dropped 7 bases, with 4 bases sitting between them. In nucleotides, the CDR3 is TGTGCCACCAGCAGGGGAAATTCACCCCTCCACTTT. This sequence encodes CATSRGNSPLHF.

The chain couples TRBV19 to TRBJ1-5; no firm D call. Trimming stripped 3 bases from V and 6 bases from J, with 6 bases between. The CDR3 is 12 amino acids. Per the germline V gene, CDR1 is LNHDA and CDR2 is SQIVND (reference sequence). The CDR3 protein is CASSISSQPQHF. In DNA form, the CDR3 reads TGTGCCAGTAGTATTAGCTCTCAGCCCCAGCATTTT.

V and J are TRBV19 and TRBJ2-7; 7 bases match TRBD1. The V gene's germline CDR1 is LNHDA and CDR2 SQIVND (reference sequence). Trimming took 4 bases from V and 7 from J; bases not matched to a gene: 10. The CDR3 has 14 residues. CDR3: CASSTGQAPLEQYF. As DNA, the CDR3 is TGTGCCAGTAGTACAGGACAGGCCCCCCTAGAGCAGTACTTC.

The rearrangement uses TRBV7-9 and TRBJ1-2; D call uncertain. V lost 3 bases, J lost 8 bases, and 16 bases lay in between. CDR1 SEHNR and CDR2 FQNEAQ come from the germline V gene (reference sequence). The CDR3 covers 14 residues. The CDR3 coding sequence is TGTGCCAGCAGCTTTGGTGATTCGAAACGCGGCTACACCTTC. As protein: CASSFGDSKRGYTF.

There are a few counts of this clonotype. The chain couples TRBV2 to TRBJ1-2; D unclear. This CDR3 region has 12 residues. V was clipped by 7 bases and J by 4 bases, with 10 bases between them. CDR1 SNHLY and CDR2 FYNNEI come from the germline V gene. The CDR3 is CASTQDRYGYTF. Written as DNA, the CDR3 is TGTGCCAGCACGCAGGACCGCTATGGCTACACCTTC. The whole variable domain, filled in from reference TRBV2 and TRBJ1-2, reads EPEVTQTPSHQVTQMGQEVILRCVPISNHLYFYWYRQILGQKVEFLVSFYNNEISEKSEIFDDQFSVERPDGSNFTLKIRSTKLEDSAMYFCASTQDRYGYTFGSGTRLTVV.

The CDR3 here is CASRGGQGDNQPQHF. The CDR3 DNA sequence: TGTGCCAGCAGAGGGGGACAGGGGGATAATCAGCCCCAGCATTTT. The chain couples TRBV6-1 to TRBJ1-5, with TRBD1 identical over 11 bases. Germline CDR1 MNHNS, CDR2 SASEGT. The CDR3 has 15 residues. V lost 6 bases to trimming and J lost 4 bases; unmatched junction nucleotides: 5.